This is a list of T cell receptor beta chains from one sample in a study of cytomegalovirus exposure and HLA in healthy donors. Sequencing used immunoSEQ multiplex PCR; TCRdb keeps in-frame clones, though not all of them. The sample contains approximately 150,000 clones, more than 65% of which appear only once. The specimen was PBMCs. The origin of the receptors is a man in his fifties or sixties in good health and CMV-seropositive. Both conserved end residues are part of each CDR3. A D gene is named only where the DNA matches it firmly.

TRBV5-1	TRBJ2-3	TRBD2	CASSLVLAGADTQYF	TGCGCCAGCAGCCTAGTACTAGCGGGAGCAGATACGCAGTATTTT
TRBV14	TRBJ2-7	NA	CASSQVRGKGLHEQYF	TGTGCCAGCAGCCAAGTCAGAGGGAAGGGCCTGCACGAGCAGTACTTC
TRBV6-1	TRBJ1-2	TRBD1	CASIKQGGYGYTF	TGTGCCAGCATTAAACAGGGGGGCTATGGCTACACCTTC
TRBV28	TRBJ2-7	NA	CASQGQDIIF	TGTGCCAGCCAGGGGCAGGACATCATATTC
TRBV7-9	TRBJ1-1	TRBD1	CASSPPGRQGITEAFF	TGTGCCAGCAGCCCCCCTGGTCGACAGGGAATCACTGAAGCTTTCTTT
TRBV2	TRBJ2-2	TRBD1	CASSGTGVGELFF	TGTGCCAGCAGTGGAACAGGGGTCGGGGAGCTGTTTTTT
TRBV7-9	TRBJ2-1	TRBD2	CASSLGLDRNNEQFF	TGTGCCAGCAGCCTAGGACTAGATAGAAACAATGAGCAGTTCTTC
TRBV18	TRBJ2-1	TRBD2	CASSYLESAGVSNEQFF	TGTGCCAGCTCATATCTAGAATCTGCGGGAGTTAGCAATGAGCAGTTCTTC
TRBV27	TRBJ2-7	NA	CASSRPAVGAYEQYF	TGTGCCAGCAGCCGGCCGGCCGTGGGGGCTTACGAGCAGTACTTC
TRBV7-7	TRBJ2-5	TRBD1	CASSLGAGGNLETQYF	TGTGCTAGCAGCTTAGGTGCAGGGGGCAATTTAGAGACCCAGTACTTC